The next 29 T cell receptor beta chains were all read from a single sample in a study of response to subunit inactivated influenza vaccine. TCRdb re-called the RT-PCR reads through MiXCR, storing one row per CDR3 protein. The sample has about 300,000 distinct CDR3 sequences; about a fifth are singletons. Here the sequenced sample was PBMCs from blood, taken about 20 months after vaccination. Source of these receptors: a man aged 50-75 years who received an inactivated influenza vaccine.

V and J are TRBV7-3 and TRBJ1-4, with a tentative D call TRBD1 (5 bases). The V end lost 1 base, the J end lost 7 bases, and 13 bases lay between the germline ends. Looked up from germline, CDR1 is SGHTA and CDR2 is FQGTGA. The CDR3 totals 15 residues. The CDR3 is CASSLNGGAGEKLFF. Here the CDR3 DNA reads TGTGCCAGCAGCTTAAATGGGGGAGCAGGTGAAAAACTGTTTTTT.

The V and J genes are TRBV3-1 and TRBJ2-7, with unresolved D. The CDR3 loop spans 14 amino acids. The V end was cut by 6 bases, the J end by 6 bases, with 18 bases between. Germline-derived CDR1 and CDR2 are LGHDT and YNNKEL (reference sequence). The CDR3 sequence: CASSLDASRREQYF. CDR3 bases: TGTGCCAGCAGTTTGGACGCCTCACGGCGCGAGCAGTACTTC.

The V call is TRBV20-1, the J call TRBJ1-2; the D is unclear. CDR1 DFQATT and CDR2 SNEGSKA come from the germline V gene (reference sequence). CDR3 length: 14 amino acids. Between the trimmed V and J ends, which lost 5 bases and 0 bases, there was a span of 13 bases. CDR3 nucleotides: TGCAGTGCTCGTCCACGGCGAGCTAACTATGGCTACACCTTC. Its protein is CSARPRRANYGYTF.

The chain uses TRBV19 and TRBJ2-1; possibly TRBD1 or TRBD2 for D (5 bases each). V lost 7 bases, J lost 3 bases, and 22 bases lay in between. This CDR3 contains 17 residues. The V gene's germline CDR1 is LNHDA and CDR2 SQIVND (reference sequence). The CDR3 DNA is TGTGCCAGTACTTCAATCCGGGATAAGGGGTTCTACAATGAGCAGTTCTTC. Its translation: CASTSIRDKGFYNEQFF.

The chain has TRBV28 and TRBJ2-6, with TRBD1 matching 8 bases. This CDR3 contains 17 residues. V was pared by 6 bases and J by 3 bases, with 10 bases of the junction left unmatched. Germline V gives CDR1 MDHEN, CDR2 SYDVKM. This CDR3 is CASRTLRGRGGANVLTF. Here the CDR3 DNA reads TGTGCCAGCAGAACCCTCAGGGGGCGAGGTGGGGCCAACGTCCTGACTTTC. Full variable domain (rest looked up from reference TRBV28 and TRBJ2-6): DVKVTQSSRYLVKRTGEKVFLECVQDMDHENMFWYRQDPGLGLRLIYFSYDVKMKEKGDIPEGYSVSREKKERFSLILESASTNQTSMYLCASRTLRGRGGANVLTFGAGSRLTVL.

This clonotype was seen ten or more times. The CDR3 DNA reads as TGTGCCAGCAGTCCTCCGGGGGGGCTAAGAAACACCATATATTTT. Residues: CASSPPGGLRNTIYF. The chain employs TRBV12-3 or TRBV12-4 and TRBJ1-3, with D maybe TRBD1 (6 bases). V gave up 5 bases and J gave up 5 bases, with 16 bases separating them. The CDR3 is 15 amino acids.

The table lists this clonotype with a few counts. The CDR3 coding sequence is TGTGCCATCACTGGGACAGGGGGTGGCTACACCTTC. It is translated as CAITGTGGGYTF. The chain employs TRBV10-3 and TRBJ1-2; 11 bases are shared with TRBD1. The CDR3 sequence is 12 residues long. Germline V CDR1 and CDR2: ENHRY, SYGVKD. The J segment lost 7 bases and the V segment lost 7 bases, leaving 2 bases of the junction unmatched.

V usage is TRBV3-1 and J usage is TRBJ2-7; D call uncertain. Germline values: CDR1 LGHDT, CDR2 YNNKEL (reference sequence). The V end was cut by 4 bases, the J end by 3 bases, with 10 bases between. This CDR3 comprises 13 residues. CDR3 sequence: CASSPYVGYEQYF. The CDR3, as DNA: TGTGCCAGCAGCCCGTACGTGGGCTACGAGCAGTACTTC.

This clonotype was found a few times. The CDR3 region is CASSSYKSGYTF. CDR3 nucleotides: TGTGCCAGCAGTTCGTACAAGAGCGGCTACACCTTC. The chain links TRBV12-3 or TRBV12-4 to TRBJ1-2; D not certain. This CDR3 has 12 amino acids. The V and J ends lost 4 bases and 8 bases respectively, with 11 bases between them.

V is TRBV30 and J is TRBJ1-5; D may be TRBD1 (6 bases). The CDR3 runs to 14 residues. With 0 bases removed from V and 6 bases from J, the gap between germline ends came to 12 bases. The germline V gene encodes CDR1 GTSNPN and CDR2 SVGIG (reference sequence). CDR3 residues: CAWSVGGLGQPQHF. As DNA, the CDR3 is TGTGCCTGGAGTGTGGGGGGCTTGGGTCAGCCCCAGCATTTT.

The rearrangement joins TRBV29-1 to TRBJ2-1; either TRBD1 or TRBD2 may supply D (5 bases each). Germline V lookup: CDR1 SQVTM, CDR2 ANQGSEA. The CDR3 has 12 residues. The V gene lost 8 bases and the J gene lost 13 bases, with 21 bases spanning the gap. Here the CDR3 DNA reads TGCAGCCTATCTTGGGGGAATTCCCCTCAGTTCTTC. This encodes CSLSWGNSPQFF.

This clonotype was seen more than once but under ten times. The V call is TRBV12-3 or TRBV12-4, the J call TRBJ1-3; D unresolved. Deletions cut 2 bases from V and 0 bases from J, with 5 bases between. The CDR3 is 14 residues long. CDR3 loop: CASSLSPSGNTIYF. DNA for the CDR3: TGTGCCAGCAGTTTAAGTCCCTCTGGAAACACCATATATTTT.

The J gene is TRBJ2-3, the V gene TRBV11-1; D is possibly TRBD2 (5 bases). Trimming left V 5 bases short and J 4 bases short, with 13 bases between. The CDR3 runs 14 residues. Germline assignment: CDR1 SGHAT and CDR2 FQDESV (reference sequence). CDR3: CASSPVGNSDTQYF. In DNA, the CDR3 is TGTGCCAGCAGCCCGGTCGGGAACTCAGATACGCAGTATTTT.

The chain is built from TRBV15 and TRBJ1-5, with no clear D. The CDR3 totals 14 residues. The V and J ends lost 0 bases and 6 bases respectively, with 9 bases between them. Germline V gives CDR1 LNHNV, CDR2 YYDKDF (reference sequence). As DNA, the CDR3 is TGTGCCACCAGCAGAGACGGATACCGTCAGCCCCAGCATTTT. Encoded protein: CATSRDGYRQPQHF.

Only one count was recorded for this clonotype. V and J are TRBV7-2 and TRBJ2-1; D could derive from TRBD1 or TRBD2 (5 bases each). The CDR3 runs to 17 residues. Trimming cost V 5 bases and J 8 bases, with 25 bases left between them. The germline CDR1 and CDR2 sequences are SGHTA and FQGNSA. This CDR3 is CASSNFPRDPYGYEQFF. In nucleotides, the CDR3 is TGTGCCAGCAGCAATTTTCCCCGGGACCCCTATGGCTATGAGCAGTTCTTC.

The rearrangement joins TRBV2 to TRBJ1-1, with a weak D call TRBD1 (5 bases). CDR3 length: 15 residues. Germline V gives CDR1 SNHLY, CDR2 FYNNEI. The V and J ends lost 7 bases and 1 base respectively, with 16 bases between them. The CDR3 DNA is TGTGCCAGCAAAGGCGCACCGACAGAGAACACTGAAGCTTTCTTT. Amino acid sequence: CASKGAPTENTEAFF. Full variable domain (outside the CDR3, taken from reference TRBV2 and TRBJ1-1): EPEVTQTPSHQVTQMGQEVILRCVPISNHLYFYWYRQILGQKVEFLVSFYNNEISEKSEIFDDQFSVERPDGSNFTLKIRSTKLEDSAMYFCASKGAPTENTEAFFGQGTRLTVV.

The rearrangement links TRBV5-1 to TRBJ2-1; the D gene is possibly TRBD2 (6 bases). The germline CDR1 and CDR2 sequences are SGHRS and YFSETQ. Trimming pared 4 bases from V and 6 bases from J, leaving 20 bases between. The CDR3 runs 16 residues. CDR3 bases: TGCGCCAGCAGCGACGGGACTGCCTGGGCTCTCAATGAGCAGTTCTTC. Residues: CASSDGTAWALNEQFF.

V and J are TRBV4-2 and TRBJ1-5; TRBD1 matches 10 bases. The germline V gene encodes CDR1 LGHNA and CDR2 YNFKEQ. Trimming cost V 0 bases and J 6 bases; bases outside gene matches: 2. The length of the CDR3 is 15 residues. DNA for the CDR3: TGTGCCAGCAGCCAAGATAGACAGGGGGCTCAGCCCCAGCATTTT. It codes for CASSQDRQGAQPQHF.

The rearrangement joins TRBV5-1 to TRBJ2-1, with 11 bases fitting TRBD2. V dropped 0 bases and J dropped 12; count of bases not matched to a gene: 5. Per germline, CDR1 SGHRS and CDR2 YFSETQ. The CDR3 contains 14 residues. CDR3 protein: CASSLGRLAGPQFF. CDR3 DNA sequence: TGCGCCAGCAGCTTGGGTCGACTAGCGGGGCCGCAGTTCTTC.

The chain couples TRBV6-2 or TRBV6-3 to TRBJ1-2; 8 positions match TRBD1. Per germline, CDR1 MNHEY and CDR2 SVGEGT. This CDR3 contains 16 residues. The ends lost 6 bases at V and 3 bases at J; junction bases unmatched: 12. CDR3 loop: CASSNLDRGLDYGYTF. CDR3 DNA sequence: TGTGCCAGCAGCAACTTAGACAGGGGACTTGACTATGGCTACACCTTC.

This clonotype came up a few times. The chain joins TRBV29-1 to TRBJ1-2; possible D gene TRBD1, 5 bases. Germline CDR1 and CDR2: SQVTM and ANQGSEA. Trimming took off 6 bases at V and 5 bases at J, with 10 bases between the two ends. The CDR3 totals 11 residues. CDR3 nucleotide sequence: TGCAGCGTCCTACAGGCTTATGGCTACACCTTC. Translated, it gives CSVLQAYGYTF.

J is TRBJ1-6 and V is TRBV5-1; D gene ambiguous. Per the germline V gene, CDR1 is SGHRS and CDR2 is YFSETQ. This CDR3 has 16 residues. Trimming left V 0 bases short and J 9 bases short, with 16 bases between. The CDR3 nucleotides are TGCGCCAGCAGCTTGGTCTTCACGGGGATGGGTTCACCCCTCCACTTT. This sequence encodes CASSLVFTGMGSPLHF. Looking up the rest from reference TRBV5-1 and TRBJ1-6 gives the full variable domain: KAGVTQTPRYLIKTRGQQVTLSCSPISGHRSVSWYQQTPGQGLQFLFEYFSETQRNKGNFPGRFSGRQFSNSRSEMNVSTLELGDSALYLCASSLVFTGMGSPLHFGNGTRLTVT.

Only a few counts were recorded for this clonotype. The chain uses TRBV11-1 and TRBJ2-3, with D unclear. The CDR3 contains 16 residues. Germline CDR1 SGHAT, CDR2 FQDESV (reference sequence). Trimming stripped 5 bases from V and 0 bases from J, with 15 bases between. CDR3 amino acids: CASSPSTGPSTDTQYF. The DNA of the CDR3 is TGTGCCAGCAGCCCAAGTACCGGTCCTAGCACAGATACGCAGTATTTT.

This chain connects TRBV20-1 to TRBJ1-5, with D perhaps matching TRBD1 (5 bases). The CDR3 consists of 14 residues. Trimming pared 6 bases from V and 0 bases from J, leaving 12 bases between. Per the germline V gene, CDR1 is DFQATT and CDR2 is SNEGSKA (reference sequence). Here the CDR3 DNA reads TGCAGTGCCCAACTCAGGGATAGCAATCAGCCCCAGCATTTT. Amino acid sequence: CSAQLRDSNQPQHF.

This clonotype was seen only a few times. The rearrangement uses TRBV12-2 and TRBJ1-2. TRBV12-2 counts as a pseudogene. The CDR3 is made up of 16 amino acids. The DNA for the CDR3 is TGTGCAAGTCGCTTAGCGGGGATCAGTTTTAACTATGGCTACACCTTC. It encodes CASRLAGISFNYGYTF.

This clonotype was picked up a small number of times. The V call is TRBV11-2, the J call TRBJ1-2, with a weak D call TRBD1 (5 bases). V was shortened by 0 bases and J by 14 bases, with 28 bases between the two germline ends. The CDR3 contains 17 residues. Germline V lookup: CDR1 SGHAT, CDR2 FQNNGV. CDR3 sequence reads: CASSLDYGPGRSYVGTF. CDR3 in DNA: TGTGCCAGCAGCTTAGACTACGGTCCGGGACGGAGCTATGTCGGAACCTTC.

This clonotype was counted between two and nine times. The DNA for the CDR3 is TGCGCCAGCAGCCAAGATAAGGGGGGAGTTGAAAAACTGTTTTTT. Translated, it gives CASSQDKGGVEKLFF. This rearrangement joins TRBV4-3 to TRBJ1-4, with a possible D match to TRBD1 (6 bases). This CDR3 has 15 amino acids. Germline V lookup: CDR1 LGHNA, CDR2 YSLEER. Trimming cost V 0 bases and J 7 bases, with 12 bases left between them.

V usage is TRBV18 and J usage is TRBJ2-7; D remains unclear. Germline V gene sequence: CDR1 KGHSH, CDR2 LQKENI. This CDR3 contains 13 residues. With 2 bases removed from V and 0 bases from J, the gap between germline ends came to 5 bases. The CDR3 here is CASSPSSSYEQYF. In DNA, the CDR3 is TGTGCCAGCTCACCATCGAGCTCCTACGAGCAGTACTTC.

This rearrangement joins TRBV30 to TRBJ1-4, with no clear D. V shed 5 bases and J shed 0 bases, with 13 bases lying between them. The CDR3 loop spans 15 amino acids. From germline, CDR1 is GTSNPN and CDR2 SVGIG (reference sequence). The CDR3 loop is CAWGPPGATNEKLFF. The CDR3 region has the DNA TGTGCCTGGGGCCCTCCGGGCGCAACTAATGAAAAACTGTTTTTT.